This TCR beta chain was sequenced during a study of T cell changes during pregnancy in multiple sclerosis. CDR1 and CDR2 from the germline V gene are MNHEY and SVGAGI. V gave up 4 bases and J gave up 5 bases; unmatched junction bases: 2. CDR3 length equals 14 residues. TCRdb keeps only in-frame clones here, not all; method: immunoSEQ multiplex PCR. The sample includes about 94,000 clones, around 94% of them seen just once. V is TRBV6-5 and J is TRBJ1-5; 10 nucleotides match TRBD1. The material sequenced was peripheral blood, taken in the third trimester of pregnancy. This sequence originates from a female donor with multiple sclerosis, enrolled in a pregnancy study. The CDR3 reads CASSLTGGYQPQHF. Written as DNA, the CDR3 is TGTGCCAGCAGTTTGACAGGGGGCTATCAGCCCCAGCATTTT.